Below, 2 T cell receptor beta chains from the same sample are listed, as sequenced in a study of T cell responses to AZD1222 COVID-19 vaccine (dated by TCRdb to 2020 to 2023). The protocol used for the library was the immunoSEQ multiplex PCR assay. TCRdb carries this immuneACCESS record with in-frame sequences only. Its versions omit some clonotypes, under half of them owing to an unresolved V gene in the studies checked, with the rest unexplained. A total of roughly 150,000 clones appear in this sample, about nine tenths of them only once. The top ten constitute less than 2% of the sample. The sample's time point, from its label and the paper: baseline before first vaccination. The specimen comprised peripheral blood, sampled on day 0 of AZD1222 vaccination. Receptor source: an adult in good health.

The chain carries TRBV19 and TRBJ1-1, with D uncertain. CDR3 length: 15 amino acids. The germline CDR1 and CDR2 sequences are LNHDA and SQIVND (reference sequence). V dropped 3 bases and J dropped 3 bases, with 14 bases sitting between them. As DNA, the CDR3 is TGTGCCAGTAGTATTTCGTTAGCCGGCTACACTGAAGCTTTCTTT. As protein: CASSISLAGYTEAFF.

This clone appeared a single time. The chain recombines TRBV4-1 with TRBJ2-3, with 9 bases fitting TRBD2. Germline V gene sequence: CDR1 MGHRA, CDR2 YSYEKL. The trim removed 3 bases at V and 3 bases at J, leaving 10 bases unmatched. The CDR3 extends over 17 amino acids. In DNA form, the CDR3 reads TGCGCCAGCAGCCATGCCTTAGCGGGAGTAGGAACAGATACGCAGTATTTT. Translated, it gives CASSHALAGVGTDTQYF.